The clone carrying this TCR beta chain showed up many times. The CDR3 has 11 residues. V shed 11 bases and J shed 0 bases, with 5 bases lying between them. Per the germline V gene, CDR1 is MDHEN and CDR2 is SYDVKM. One entry per CDR3 protein, called by TCRdb with MiXCR from the 5' RACE reads. The sample shows 100,000 to 150,000 distinct CDR3 sequences, roughly 15% of them seen only once. The source of the sample is a study of CD8 T cells in ankylosing spondylitis. This rearrangement joins TRBV28 to TRBJ2-1; D is ambiguous. The source of this sequence is a female donor with ankylosing spondylitis or in good health (not recorded which). What was sequenced was blood, either unsorted or a sorted T cell fraction (not recorded which). The CDR3 nucleotides are TGTGCCTTGGGCTCCTACAATGAGCAGTTCTTC. It codes for CALGSYNEQFF.